The entry below gives a single T cell receptor beta chain sequence along with its context. Its antigen is as yet unknown. The sample originates from a study of T cell clones after liver transplantation. As for the study in general: Liver transplant recipients had immunosuppression withdrawal attempted within 2 years. Post-transplant blood was tracked for graft-donor-reactive T cell clones identified in a pre-transplant mixed lymphocyte reaction. Study observations and caveats: In 5 of 8 subjects, circulating graft-donor-reactive CD4 TCRbeta sequences fell significantly after transplant.

CDR1 and CDR2 from the germline V gene are KGHSH and LQKENI. The J segment lost 5 bases and the V segment lost 3 bases, leaving 9 bases of the junction unmatched. The CDR3 spans 15 residues. Sequencing used immunoSEQ multiplex PCR; TCRdb keeps in-frame clones, though not all of them. This table holds about 68,000 clones, 80% to 95% found once. This chain uses TRBV18 with TRBJ1-1; 7 positions match TRBD1. The sequencing used CD4+ T cells from blood, collected approximately 27 months after liver transplant. The source is a human patient who received a liver transplant. Among the T cells, some may be from the graft donor. For the CDR3, the DNA is TGTGCCAGCTCACCGGACACAGGGGAGGGTACTGAAGCTTTCTTT. Its protein product is CASSPDTGEGTEAFF.